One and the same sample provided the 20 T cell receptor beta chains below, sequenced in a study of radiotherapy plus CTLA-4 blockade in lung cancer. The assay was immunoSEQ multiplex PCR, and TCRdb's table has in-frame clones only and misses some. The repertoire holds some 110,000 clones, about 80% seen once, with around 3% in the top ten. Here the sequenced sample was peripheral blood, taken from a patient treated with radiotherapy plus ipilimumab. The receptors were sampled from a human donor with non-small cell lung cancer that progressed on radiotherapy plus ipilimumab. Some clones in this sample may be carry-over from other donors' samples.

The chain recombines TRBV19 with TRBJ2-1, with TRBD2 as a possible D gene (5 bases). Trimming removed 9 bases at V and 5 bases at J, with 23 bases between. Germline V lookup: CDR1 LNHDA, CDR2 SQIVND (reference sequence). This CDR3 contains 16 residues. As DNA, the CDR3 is TGTGCCAGCTCCAACAGCGGTTCTACCAATAACAATGAGCAGTTCTTC. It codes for CASSNSGSTNNNEQFF.

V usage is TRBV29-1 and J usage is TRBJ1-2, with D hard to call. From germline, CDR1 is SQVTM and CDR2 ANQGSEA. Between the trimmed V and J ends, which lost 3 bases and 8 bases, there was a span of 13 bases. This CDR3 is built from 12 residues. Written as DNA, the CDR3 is TGCAGCGTTGAGGGAAGGGCTTGGGGCTACACCTTC. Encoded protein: CSVEGRAWGYTF.

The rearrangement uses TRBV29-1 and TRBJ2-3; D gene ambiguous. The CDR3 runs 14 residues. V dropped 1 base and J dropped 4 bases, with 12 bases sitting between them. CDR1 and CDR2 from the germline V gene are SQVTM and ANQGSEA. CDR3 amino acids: CSVEVVKSSDTQYF. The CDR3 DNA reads TGCAGCGTTGAAGTCGTGAAGAGCTCAGATACGCAGTATTTT.

The CDR3 is CASSQTGLTNQPQHF. In nucleotides, the CDR3 is TGTGCCAGCAGCCAAACCGGACTAACTAATCAGCCCCAGCATTTT. This chain joins TRBV4-2 and TRBJ1-5; the D is unclear. CDR3 size: 15 residues. Germline values: CDR1 LGHNA, CDR2 YNFKEQ. Deletions cut 2 bases from V and 4 bases from J, with 12 bases between.

CDR3 in amino acids: CASSVGGGNSYNSPLHF. The CDR3 region has the DNA TGTGCCAGCAGCGTAGGGGGAGGGAACTCCTATAATTCACCCCTCCACTTT. The genes are TRBV9 and TRBJ1-6; D is unclear. CDR3 length: 17 residues. V was cut by 0 bases and J by 0 bases, with 10 bases left in between. Germline CDR1 and CDR2: SGDLS and YYNGEE. Full variable domain (rest looked up from reference TRBV9 and TRBJ1-6): DSGVTQTPKHLITATGQRVTLRCSPRSGDLSVYWYQQSLDQGLQFLIQYYNGEERAKGNILERFSAQQFPDLHSELNLSSLELGDSALYFCASSVGGGNSYNSPLHFGNGTRLTVT.

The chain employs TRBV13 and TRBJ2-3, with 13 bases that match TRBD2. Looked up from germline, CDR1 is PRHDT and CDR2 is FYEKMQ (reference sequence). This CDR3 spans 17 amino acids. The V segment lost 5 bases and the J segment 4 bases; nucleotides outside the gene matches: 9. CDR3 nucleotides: TGTGCCAGCAGCCGATACCGACTAGCGGGGGGTTCAGATACGCAGTATTTT. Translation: CASSRYRLAGGSDTQYF.

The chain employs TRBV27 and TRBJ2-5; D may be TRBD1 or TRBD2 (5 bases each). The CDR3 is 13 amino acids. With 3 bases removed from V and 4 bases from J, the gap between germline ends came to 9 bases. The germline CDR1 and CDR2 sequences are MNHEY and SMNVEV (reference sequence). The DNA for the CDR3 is TGTGCCAGCAGTTTCTGGGGGAGAGAGACCCAGTACTTC. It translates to CASSFWGRETQYF.

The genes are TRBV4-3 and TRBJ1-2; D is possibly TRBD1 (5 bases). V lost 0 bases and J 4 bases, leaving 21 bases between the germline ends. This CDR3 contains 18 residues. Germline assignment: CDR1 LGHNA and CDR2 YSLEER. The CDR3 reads CASSQDQGIRSHPYGYTF. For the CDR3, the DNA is TGCGCCAGCAGCCAAGATCAGGGAATAAGGTCCCACCCCTATGGCTACACCTTC.

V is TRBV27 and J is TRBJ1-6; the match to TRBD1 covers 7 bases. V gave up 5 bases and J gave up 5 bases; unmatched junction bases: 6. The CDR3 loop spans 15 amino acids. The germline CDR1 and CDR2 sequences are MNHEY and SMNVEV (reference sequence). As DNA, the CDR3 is TGTGCCAGCAGTGCGCGGGACAGTGATAATTCACCCCTCCACTTT. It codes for CASSARDSDNSPLHF.

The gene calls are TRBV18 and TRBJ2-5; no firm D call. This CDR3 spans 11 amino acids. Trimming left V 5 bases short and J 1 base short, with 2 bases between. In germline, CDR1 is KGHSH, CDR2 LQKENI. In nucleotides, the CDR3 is TGTGCCAGCTCAGCCCAAGAGACCCAGTACTTC. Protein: CASSAQETQYF. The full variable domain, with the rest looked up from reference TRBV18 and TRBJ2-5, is NAGVMQNPRHLVRRRGQEARLRCSPMKGHSHVYWYRQLPEEGLKFMVYLQKENIIDESGMPKERFSAEFPKEGPSILRIQQVVRGDSAAYFCASSAQETQYFGPGTRLLVL.

CDR3 nucleotide sequence: TGCGCCAGCAGCCTTTGGGGAGGGGAGACCCAGTACTTC. Encoded protein: CASSLWGGETQYF. The chain is built from TRBV4-3 and TRBJ2-5; 7 bases are shared with TRBD2. CDR3 length equals 13 residues. V shed 4 bases, J shed 5 bases, and the junction held 4 bases outside the gene matches. Germline V gene lookup returns CDR1 LGHNA and CDR2 YSLEER.

CDR3 sequence reads: CASGGNEQFF. The CDR3 DNA follows: TGCGCCAGCGGGGGGAATGAGCAGTTCTTC. The chain carries TRBV5-1 and TRBJ2-1, with D maybe TRBD2 (6 bases). The CDR3 has 10 amino acids. Trimming cost V 7 bases and J 7 bases, with 6 bases left between them. CDR1 is SGHRS, CDR2 YFSETQ, per germline. Variable domain in full (rest from reference TRBV5-1 and TRBJ2-1): KAGVTQTPRYLIKTRGQQVTLSCSPISGHRSVSWYQQTPGQGLQFLFEYFSETQRNKGNFPGRFSGRQFSNSRSEMNVSTLELGDSALYLCASGGNEQFFGPGTRLTVL.

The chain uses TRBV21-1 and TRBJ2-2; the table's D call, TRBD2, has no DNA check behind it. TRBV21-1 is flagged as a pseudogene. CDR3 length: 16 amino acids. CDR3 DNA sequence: TGTGCCAGCAGCAAAGAACGGAGAACGAACACCGGGGAGCTGTTTTTT. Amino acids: CASSKERRTNTGELFF.

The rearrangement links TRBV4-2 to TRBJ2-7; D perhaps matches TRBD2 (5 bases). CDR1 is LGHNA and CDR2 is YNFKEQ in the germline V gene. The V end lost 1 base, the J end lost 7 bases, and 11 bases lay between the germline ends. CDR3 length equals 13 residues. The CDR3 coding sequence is TGTGCCAGCAGCCAAGCGGCGTGGAGGGAGCAGTACTTC. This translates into CASSQAAWREQYF.

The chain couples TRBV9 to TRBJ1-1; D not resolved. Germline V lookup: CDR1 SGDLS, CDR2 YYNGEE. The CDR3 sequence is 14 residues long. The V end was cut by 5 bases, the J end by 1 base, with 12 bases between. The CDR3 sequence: CASSPPFGNTEAFF. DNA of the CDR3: TGTGCCAGCAGTCCCCCGTTCGGGAACACTGAAGCTTTCTTT.

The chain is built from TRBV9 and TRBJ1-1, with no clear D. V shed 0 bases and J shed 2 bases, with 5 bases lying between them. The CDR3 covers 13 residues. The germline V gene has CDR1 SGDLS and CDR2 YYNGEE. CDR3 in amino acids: CASSVGTNTEAFF. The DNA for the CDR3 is TGTGCCAGCAGCGTAGGGACCAACACTGAAGCTTTCTTT.

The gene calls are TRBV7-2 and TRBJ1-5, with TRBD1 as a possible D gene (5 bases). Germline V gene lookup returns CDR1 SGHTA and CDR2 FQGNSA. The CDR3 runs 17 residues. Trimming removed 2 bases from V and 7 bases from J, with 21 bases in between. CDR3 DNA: TGTGCCAGCAGCTTACGAGAAAGTTTGCAGGGATCACAGCCCCAGCATTTT. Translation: CASSLRESLQGSQPQHF.

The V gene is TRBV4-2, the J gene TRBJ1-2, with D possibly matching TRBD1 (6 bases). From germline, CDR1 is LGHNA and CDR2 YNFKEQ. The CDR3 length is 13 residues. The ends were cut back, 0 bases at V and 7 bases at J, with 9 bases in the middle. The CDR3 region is CASSQDGTTGYTF. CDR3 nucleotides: TGTGCCAGCAGCCAAGATGGGACAACTGGCTACACCTTC.

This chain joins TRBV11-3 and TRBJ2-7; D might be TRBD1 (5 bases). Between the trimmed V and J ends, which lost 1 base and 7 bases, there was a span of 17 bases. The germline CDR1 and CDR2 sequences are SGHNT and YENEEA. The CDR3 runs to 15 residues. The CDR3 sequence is CASSLGRNRPGEQYF. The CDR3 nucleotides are TGTGCCAGCAGCTTAGGACGTAACAGGCCCGGGGAGCAGTACTTC.

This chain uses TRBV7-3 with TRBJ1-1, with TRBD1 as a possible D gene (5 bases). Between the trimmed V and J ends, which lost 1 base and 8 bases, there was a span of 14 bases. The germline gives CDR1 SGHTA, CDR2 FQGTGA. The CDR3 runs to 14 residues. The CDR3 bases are TGTGCCAGCAGCTTAATGCCGGGGGATCCAGAAGCTTTCTTT. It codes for CASSLMPGDPEAFF.